One and the same sample provided the 7 T cell receptor beta chains below, sequenced in a study of spatial heterogeneity in lung cancer. General study results and limits: In tumors, expanded intratumoral alpha and beta TCR counts tracked mutation counts.

The sample's time point: sample taken at primary tumor resection. TCRdb reprocessed the 5' RACE reads via MiXCR and lists one record per CDR3 protein. The table has 16,000 or so distinct CDR3 sequences, 5.8% seen once. No antigen has been assigned to these receptors. Source: lung tumor tissue, taken at surgery. The receptors were gathered from a female donor with early-stage non-small cell lung cancer.

About this clonotype: Being off target in a library aimed at alpha chains, this beta chain has a size of little meaning. The J gene is TRBJ2-7, the V gene TRBV20-1; D possibly matches TRBD1 or TRBD2 (5 bases each). Deletions cut 4 bases from V and 3 bases from J, with 19 bases between. CDR1 and CDR2 from the germline V gene are DFQATT and SNEGSKA (reference sequence). The CDR3 consists of 15 residues. CDR3 in amino acids: CSAKLPGRQSYEQYF. The CDR3 region has the DNA TGCAGTGCTAAACTTCCGGGACGACAGAGCTACGAGCAGTACTTC.

Turning to this clonotype: This beta chain is off target for a library built for alpha chains, so its abundance means little. The rearrangement links TRBV5-8 to TRBJ2-7; D is undetermined. Germline V gene sequence: CDR1 SGHTS, CDR2 YDEGEE. V lost 4 bases to trimming and J lost 3 bases, with 5 bases between them. This CDR3 contains 11 residues. The CDR3 sequence is CASSPYYEQYF. CDR3 sequence (DNA): TGTGCCAGCAGCCCTTACTACGAGCAGTACTTC.

This clonotype was seen many times. A library prepared for alpha chains yielded this beta chain as an off-target read; its size is of little meaning. J is TRBJ2-1 and V is TRBV3-1; 11 positions match TRBD2. The J segment lost 3 bases and the V segment lost 2 bases, leaving 3 bases of the junction unmatched. CDR1 is LGHDT, CDR2 YNNKEL, per germline (reference sequence). The CDR3 has 16 amino acids. CDR3 nucleotide sequence: TGTGCCAGCAGCCAAAAGGGACTAGCGGTCTACAATGAGCAGTTCTTC. Translating gives CASSQKGLAVYNEQFF.

This clonotype was counted many times. With the library built for alpha chains, this beta chain is off target and its frequency is not meaningful. The CDR3 coding sequence is TGCGCCAGCAGCAGCCTCACAGGCACATCCTACGAGCAGTACTTC. Protein: CASSSLTGTSYEQYF. V and J are TRBV5-1 and TRBJ2-7, with a tentative D call TRBD1 (5 bases). Germline-derived CDR1 and CDR2 are SGHRS and YFSETQ. V was pared by 4 bases and J by 1 base, with 15 bases between. The CDR3 runs to 15 residues.

In this sample, this clonotype turned up many times. Since the library was made to target alpha chains, this beta chain is a stray read and its abundance is not meaningful. The chain links TRBV5-1 to TRBJ2-1, with no clear D. V was trimmed by 0 bases and J by 6 bases, leaving 7 bases between them. Per the germline V gene, CDR1 is SGHRS and CDR2 is YFSETQ. This CDR3 has 13 residues. The CDR3 sequence is CASSLALSNEQFF. DNA of the CDR3: TGCGCCAGCAGCTTGGCTCTTTCCAATGAGCAGTTCTTC. The variable domain in full, with the rest retrieved from reference TRBV5-1 and TRBJ2-1, is KAGVTQTPRYLIKTRGQQVTLSCSPISGHRSVSWYQQTPGQGLQFLFEYFSETQRNKGNFPGRFSGRQFSNSRSEMNVSTLELGDSALYLCASSLALSNEQFFGPGTRLTVL.

At least ten counts were recorded for this clonotype. Within a library made for alpha chains, this beta chain is off target, and its count is uninformative. This chain connects TRBV29-1 to TRBJ2-1; 10 bases match TRBD2. Unmatched junction bases numbered 2, after V lost 6 bases and J lost 6 bases. The CDR3 has 12 amino acids. The germline V gene encodes CDR1 SQVTM and CDR2 ANQGSEA. CDR3 protein: CSVTSGSNEQFF. CDR3 in DNA: TGCAGCGTGACTAGCGGGTCCAATGAGCAGTTCTTC.

In this sample, this clonotype turned up many times. For a library built for alpha chains, this beta chain is a stray read; little rests on its size. This chain uses TRBV28 with TRBJ2-5; TRBD1 agrees at 10 bases. CDR3 length: 13 amino acids. The germline V gene encodes CDR1 MDHEN and CDR2 SYDVKM. The ends lost 4 bases at V and 4 bases at J; junction bases unmatched: 0. CDR3 loop: CASSWTGGETQYF. For the CDR3, the DNA is TGTGCCAGCAGTTGGACAGGGGGAGAGACCCAGTACTTC.